The present T cell receptor (beta chain) was sequenced within a study of human T cells and chemical hapten exposure (dated by TCRdb to the early 2020s). A note on the overall study: For sensitization, 2% DPC in acetone was applied to a roughly 2 cm by roughly 2 cm area of upper inner arm skin. The patient cohort, mostly female, included alopecia areata with under or over 50% scalp involvement, alopecia totalis and alopecia universalis. The libraries were sequenced as a pool, and the TCR yield per sample differed mostly because of small variations in library volumes within the pool. Patient blood was sampled pre-sensitization (week 0) and at 2, 6 and about 24 weeks after DPC sensitization. Patch testing was performed on the upper back with Finn chambers containing 0.01% DPC, and the patch tests were scored after 6 days according to International Contact Dermatitis Research Group standards. For TCR sequencing, blood came from 25 to 35 alopecia patients at anywhere from one to four time points (pre-sensitization, 2, 6 and 24 weeks). Throughout the roughly 25-week study period, patients were also given weekly therapeutic DPC doses on the scalp. Peripheral blood TCR repertoire changes were tracked in vivo in alopecia patients during primary and secondary sensitization to the hapten diphenylcyclopropenone (DPC). What the research found in general, with its limitations: Because all patients had alopecia, a presumed autoimmune disease, the immune response of the patients might differ from that of healthy individuals. Patch test score was positively correlated with the number of PT1 expanded TCRs, with significance at thresholds 8, 16 and 32 but not at 4. DPC sensitization did not change the number of TCRs with a frequency above 1 in 1000, and there was no evidence of changes in global repertoire structure. Repeated subsampling changed both the strength of the expansion versus patch-test correlation and the threshold at which that correlation became significant. Significantly more large CDR3 similarity clusters were formed by expanded TCRs than by pre-sensitization or healthy control sets, consistent with antigen-driven responses.

A word on this clonotype: Its antigen is still unknown. The record has no base qualities; no much larger clone is one base away.

Library method: RACE. The run used a NextSeq 500. During library preparation, unique molecular identifiers were attached to individual cDNA molecules so that TCRs could be counted quantitatively and reproducibly. Each blood RNA sample was used to sequence both TCR alpha and TCR beta chains. The authors processed their data as follows. Samples had a median of about 96,000 TCRs, with a range from roughly 23,224 to 750,000. V, J and CDR3 annotation of the TCR reads was carried out using the Decombinator software suite. Every sample was subsampled to the same number of TCRs (28,000) for the PS versus PT1 abundance plots. Expanded TCRs were defined as absent before sensitization and observed at least eight times at the 2-week time point. TCRdb handled the public reads itself, with Q25 trimming in fastp and clone calling in MiXCR, and kept productive beta chains. Rows are unified per CDR3 protein, each entry keeping the most common DNA and genes. Clone size and V and J calls follow TCRdb, not the original study. Across this sample there are about 270,000 distinct CDR3 sequences, with roughly 7.4% seen only once. The ten largest clones add up to around 1.2% of the sample.

Measured from the cysteine to the phenylalanine, the CDR3 is 13 residues long. The read is trimmed to its CDR3 DNA, 39 bases read in frame from base 1. According to the germline V gene (reference sequence), CDR1 reads LNHNV and CDR2 reads YYDKDF. The V end gives up 0 bases and the J end 16 bases, leaving 7 bases in the junction not matched to a gene. Interpreted using the paper, the time point label stands for: pre-sensitization, week 0. This specimen's treatment or condition label, per the study, means: therapeutic diphenylcyclopropenone sensitization with weekly scalp DPC. At each patch-test visit, blood was drawn before the patch test was applied. Eligible patients were aged 18 to 70, diagnosed with alopecia, deemed suitable for DPC therapy, and excluded if pregnant. Unfractionated whole blood was collected in Tempus Blood RNA tubes, and total RNA was extracted from that blood.

This TCR came from a man aged 18 to 30 with alopecia areata. Some clones in this sample may be carry-over from other donors' samples. The chain was built from TRBV15 and TRBJ2-1; 9 junctional bases match TRBD1. The input for sequencing was whole blood, taken in connection with sensitization to the hapten diphenylcyclopropenone (DPC). CDR3 protein: CATSRDREDRGFF. The nucleotide sequence is given as TGTGCCACCAGCAGAGATAGGGAGGACAGGGGCTTCTTC.